These T cell receptor beta chains were read from a single sample in a study of T cell responses to AZD1222 COVID-19 vaccine. Repertoires were generated with immunoSEQ multiplex PCR, while TCRdb's copy carries only in-frame clones and drops some. The sample lists roughly 50,000 clones; more than 80% were seen once. The source was peripheral blood, collected on day 0 of AZD1222 vaccination. The receptors were sampled from an adult in good health. CDR3s include the opening cysteine and the closing phenylalanine or tryptophan. Each record gives: D gene, J gene, V gene, clone size, CDR3 protein, CDR3 DNA. D genes are given only for firm matches. Clone size, where shown, is once, few, many, or a class for clones that have expanded.

d_call: TRBD2
j_call: TRBJ2-5
v_call: TRBV5-1
clone_size: -
cdr3_aa: CASSLTRLAQETQYF
cdr3_nt: TGCGCCAGCAGCTTGACAAGACTAGCGCAAGAGACCCAGTACTTC

d_call: -
j_call: TRBJ1-2
v_call: TRBV28
clone_size: once
cdr3_aa: CASSFKATLIFGLYGYTF
cdr3_nt: TGTGCCAGCAGTTTTAAGGCTACTCTAATATTCGGCCTCTATGGCTACACCTTC

d_call: TRBD2
j_call: TRBJ2-1
v_call: TRBV3-1/TRBV3-2
clone_size: -
cdr3_aa: CASSQAAMHFGGRPNEQFF
cdr3_nt: TGTGCCAGCAGCCAAGCAGCAATGCACTTTGGCGGGAGACCCAATGAGCAGTTCTTC

d_call: -
j_call: TRBJ1-5
v_call: TRBV5-8
clone_size: -
cdr3_aa: CASSLGILGQPQHF
cdr3_nt: TGTGCCAGCAGTTTGGGGATCCTGGGTCAGCCCCAGCATTTT

d_call: TRBD2
j_call: TRBJ2-1
v_call: TRBV12-3/TRBV12-4
clone_size: -
cdr3_aa: CASSFRLANEQFF
cdr3_nt: TGTGCCAGCAGTTTTAGACTAGCAAATGAGCAGTTCTTC

d_call: TRBD1
j_call: TRBJ1-2
v_call: TRBV5-1
clone_size: -
cdr3_aa: CASSYGTATNYGYTF
cdr3_nt: TGCGCCAGCAGCTACGGGACAGCTACCAATTATGGCTACACCTTC

d_call: TRBD2
j_call: TRBJ2-1
v_call: TRBV24-1
clone_size: -
cdr3_aa: CATSDAGLAFNEQFF
cdr3_nt: TGTGCCACCAGTGATGCGGGACTAGCGTTCAATGAGCAGTTCTTC

d_call: -
j_call: TRBJ2-7
v_call: TRBV3-1/TRBV3-2
clone_size: -
cdr3_aa: CASSQETGSGSYEQYF
cdr3_nt: TGTGCCAGCAGCCAGGAAACAGGGTCGGGCTCCTACGAGCAGTACTTC

d_call: -
j_call: TRBJ2-7
v_call: TRBV6-5
clone_size: few
cdr3_aa: CASKAGPPYEQYF
cdr3_nt: TGTGCCAGCAAGGCAGGCCCTCCCTACGAGCAGTACTTC

d_call: -
j_call: TRBJ2-1
v_call: TRBV7-9
clone_size: once
cdr3_aa: CASRWTDNEQFF
cdr3_nt: TGTGCCAGCAGGTGGACAGACAATGAGCAGTTCTTC

d_call: -
j_call: TRBJ1-2
v_call: TRBV5-1
clone_size: -
cdr3_aa: CASSLTGLGNYGYTF
cdr3_nt: TGCGCCAGCAGCTTGACAGGGCTGGGTAACTATGGCTACACCTTC

d_call: -
j_call: TRBJ1-5
v_call: TRBV4-1
clone_size: -
cdr3_aa: CASSQDTGSNQPQHF
cdr3_nt: TGCGCCAGCAGCCAAGATACGGGCAGCAATCAGCCCCAGCATTTT

d_call: -
j_call: TRBJ1-1
v_call: TRBV7-8
clone_size: -
cdr3_aa: CASSLYSKNTEAFF
cdr3_nt: TGTGCCAGCAGCTTATACAGCAAGAACACTGAAGCTTTCTTT

d_call: -
j_call: TRBJ2-6
v_call: TRBV28
clone_size: -
cdr3_aa: CASRIGGGGANVLTF
cdr3_nt: TGTGCCAGCAGAATAGGGGGTGGTGGGGCCAACGTCCTGACTTTC

d_call: -
j_call: TRBJ1-2
v_call: TRBV12-5
clone_size: -
cdr3_aa: CASGSPPSGYTF
cdr3_nt: TGTGCTAGTGGTTCCCCACCGAGCGGCTACACCTTC

d_call: TRBD2
j_call: TRBJ2-3
v_call: TRBV9
clone_size: -
cdr3_aa: CASSSGLAGAPSTDTQYF
cdr3_nt: TGTGCCAGCAGCTCAGGACTAGCGGGCGCTCCTAGCACAGATACGCAGTATTTT

d_call: -
j_call: TRBJ2-7
v_call: TRBV18
clone_size: -
cdr3_aa: CASSPNSYEQYF
cdr3_nt: TGTGCCAGCTCACCAAACTCCTACGAGCAGTACTTC

d_call: -
j_call: TRBJ2-1
v_call: TRBV19
clone_size: few
cdr3_aa: CASSIRGYNEQFF
cdr3_nt: TGTGCCAGTAGTATTCGGGGCTACAATGAGCAGTTCTTC

d_call: TRBD2
j_call: TRBJ2-1
v_call: TRBV3-1/TRBV3-2
clone_size: -
cdr3_aa: CASSLAITSVNNEQFF
cdr3_nt: TGTGCCAGCAGCCTAGCCATTACTAGCGTCAACAATGAGCAGTTCTTC

d_call: TRBD1
j_call: TRBJ1-4
v_call: TRBV5-1
clone_size: -
cdr3_aa: CASSTRGQGEKLFF
cdr3_nt: TGCGCCAGCAGCACTCGAGGACAGGGCGAAAAACTGTTTTTT

d_call: TRBD1
j_call: TRBJ2-1
v_call: TRBV11-1
clone_size: -
cdr3_aa: CASSNRQGAYYNEQFF
cdr3_nt: TGTGCCAGCAGCAATCGACAGGGGGCCTACTACAATGAGCAGTTCTTC

d_call: TRBD1
j_call: TRBJ1-1
v_call: TRBV18
clone_size: -
cdr3_aa: CASSAWTGRTEAFF
cdr3_nt: TGTGCCAGCTCAGCTTGGACAGGGAGGACTGAAGCTTTCTTT

d_call: -
j_call: TRBJ2-1
v_call: TRBV18
clone_size: -
cdr3_aa: CASSPGGEASAQQFF
cdr3_nt: TGTGCCAGCTCACCGGGGGGAGAGGCTAGCGCCCAGCAGTTCTTC

d_call: -
j_call: TRBJ2-1
v_call: TRBV3-1/TRBV3-2
clone_size: -
cdr3_aa: CASSQGVAYNEQFF
cdr3_nt: TGTGCCAGCAGCCAAGGGGTAGCCTACAATGAGCAGTTCTTC

d_call: -
j_call: TRBJ2-3
v_call: TRBV27
clone_size: -
cdr3_aa: CASSFARSTDTQYF
cdr3_nt: TGTGCCAGCAGTTTCGCCAGGTCCACAGATACGCAGTATTTT

d_call: -
j_call: TRBJ1-4
v_call: TRBV3-1/TRBV3-2
clone_size: -
cdr3_aa: CASSQGGRLGEKLFF
cdr3_nt: TGTGCCAGCAGCCAAGGGGGAAGATTGGGGGAAAAACTGTTTTTT

d_call: -
j_call: TRBJ2-5
v_call: TRBV30
clone_size: -
cdr3_aa: CAWGRTGTQETQYF
cdr3_nt: TGTGCCTGGGGGAGGACCGGTACCCAAGAGACCCAGTACTTC

d_call: -
j_call: TRBJ2-2
v_call: TRBV7-3
clone_size: once
cdr3_aa: CASSRGTGELFF
cdr3_nt: TGTGCCAGCAGTCGAGGCACCGGGGAGCTGTTTTTT

d_call: -
j_call: TRBJ1-1
v_call: TRBV7-3
clone_size: -
cdr3_aa: CASSLGHRTEAFF
cdr3_nt: TGTGCCAGCAGCTTAGGTCACAGGACTGAAGCTTTCTTT

d_call: TRBD1
j_call: TRBJ1-2
v_call: TRBV10-3
clone_size: -
cdr3_aa: CAIGGTGTINGYTF
cdr3_nt: TGTGCCATCGGGGGGACAGGGACGATCAATGGCTACACCTTC

d_call: TRBD2
j_call: TRBJ2-7
v_call: TRBV28
clone_size: -
cdr3_aa: CASSPSGTPEQYF
cdr3_nt: TGTGCCAGCAGCCCTAGCGGGACTCCCGAGCAGTACTTC

d_call: -
j_call: TRBJ1-1
v_call: TRBV27
clone_size: -
cdr3_aa: CASSQVGSGNTEAFF
cdr3_nt: TGTGCCAGCAGTCAGGTGGGGTCTGGGAACACTGAAGCTTTCTTT

d_call: -
j_call: TRBJ2-1
v_call: TRBV4-1
clone_size: -
cdr3_aa: CASSQGEQVYTEQFF
cdr3_nt: TGCGCCAGCAGCCAAGGGGAACAAGTCTACACTGAGCAGTTCTTC